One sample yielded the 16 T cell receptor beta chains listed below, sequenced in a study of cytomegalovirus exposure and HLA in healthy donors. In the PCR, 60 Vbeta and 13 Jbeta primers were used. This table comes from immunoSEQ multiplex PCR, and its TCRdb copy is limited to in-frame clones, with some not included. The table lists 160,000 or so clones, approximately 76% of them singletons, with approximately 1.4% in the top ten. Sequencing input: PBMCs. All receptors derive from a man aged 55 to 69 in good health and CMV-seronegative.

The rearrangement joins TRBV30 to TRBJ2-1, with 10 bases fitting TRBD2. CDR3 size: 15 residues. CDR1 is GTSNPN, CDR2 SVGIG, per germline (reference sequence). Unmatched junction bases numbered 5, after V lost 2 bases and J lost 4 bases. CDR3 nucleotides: TGTGCCTGGAGTCAACTAGCGGGACGTTACAATGAGCAGTTCTTC. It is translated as CAWSQLAGRYNEQFF. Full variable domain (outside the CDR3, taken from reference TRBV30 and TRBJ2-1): SQTIHQWPATLVQPVGSPLSLECTVEGTSNPNLYWYRQAAGRGLQLLFYSVGIGQISSEVPQNLSASRPQDRQFILSSKKLLLSDSGFYLCAWSQLAGRYNEQFFGPGTRLTVL.

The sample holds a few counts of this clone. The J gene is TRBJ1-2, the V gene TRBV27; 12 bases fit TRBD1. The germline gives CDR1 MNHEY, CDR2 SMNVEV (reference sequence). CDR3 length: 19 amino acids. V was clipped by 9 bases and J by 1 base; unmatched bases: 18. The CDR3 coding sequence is TGTGCCAGGGGGCGGGACAGGGGGCTCCCGAGCCACCTTAACTATGGCTACACCTTC. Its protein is CARGRDRGLPSHLNYGYTF.

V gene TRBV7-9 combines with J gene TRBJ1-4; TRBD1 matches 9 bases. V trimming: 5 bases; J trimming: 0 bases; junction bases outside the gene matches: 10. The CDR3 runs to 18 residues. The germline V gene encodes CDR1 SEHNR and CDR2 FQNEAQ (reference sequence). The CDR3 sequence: CASSHRYRGQSTNEKLFF. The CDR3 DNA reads TGTGCCAGCAGCCATAGATACAGGGGGCAATCAACTAATGAAAAACTGTTTTTT.

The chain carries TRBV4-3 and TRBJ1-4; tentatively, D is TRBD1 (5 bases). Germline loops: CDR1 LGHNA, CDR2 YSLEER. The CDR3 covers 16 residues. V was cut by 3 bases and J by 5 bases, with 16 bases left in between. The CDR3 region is CASSHHGRRDNEKLFF. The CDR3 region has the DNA TGCGCCAGCAGCCACCACGGGAGGAGGGACAATGAAAAACTGTTTTTT.

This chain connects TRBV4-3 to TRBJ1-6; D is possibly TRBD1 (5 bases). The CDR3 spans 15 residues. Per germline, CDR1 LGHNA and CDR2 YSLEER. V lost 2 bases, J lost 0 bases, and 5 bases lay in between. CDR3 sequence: CASSQQGSYNSPLHF. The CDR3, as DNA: TGCGCCAGCAGCCAACAGGGCTCCTATAATTCACCCCTCCACTTT.

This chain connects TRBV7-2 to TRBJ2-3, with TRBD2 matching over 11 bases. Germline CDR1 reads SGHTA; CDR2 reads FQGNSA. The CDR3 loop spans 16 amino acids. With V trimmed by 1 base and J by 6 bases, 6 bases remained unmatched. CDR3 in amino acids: CASSLDSGGAGDTQYF. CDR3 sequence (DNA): TGTGCCAGCAGCTTAGATAGCGGGGGGGCAGGGGATACGCAGTATTTT.

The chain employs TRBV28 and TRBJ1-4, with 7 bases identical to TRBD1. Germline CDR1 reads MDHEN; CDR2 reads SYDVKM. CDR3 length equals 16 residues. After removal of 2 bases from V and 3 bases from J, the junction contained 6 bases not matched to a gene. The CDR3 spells CASSLEGAGSNEKLFF. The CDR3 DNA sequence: TGTGCCAGCAGTTTAGAGGGGGCGGGGTCTAATGAAAAACTGTTTTTT.

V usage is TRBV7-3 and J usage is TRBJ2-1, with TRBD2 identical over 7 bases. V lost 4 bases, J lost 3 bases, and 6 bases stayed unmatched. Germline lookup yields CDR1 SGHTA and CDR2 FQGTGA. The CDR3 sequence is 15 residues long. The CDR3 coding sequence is TGTGCCAGCAGCTCCTCTGCTAGCGGCTACAATGAGCAGTTCTTC. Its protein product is CASSSSASGYNEQFF.

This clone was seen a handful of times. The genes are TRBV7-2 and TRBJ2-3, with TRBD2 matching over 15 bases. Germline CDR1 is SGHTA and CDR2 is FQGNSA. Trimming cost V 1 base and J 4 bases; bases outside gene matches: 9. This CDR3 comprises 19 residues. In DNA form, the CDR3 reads TGTGCCAGCAGCTTAGTACCGGGACTAGCGGGGGGCGTCGCAGATACGCAGTATTTT. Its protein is CASSLVPGLAGGVADTQYF.

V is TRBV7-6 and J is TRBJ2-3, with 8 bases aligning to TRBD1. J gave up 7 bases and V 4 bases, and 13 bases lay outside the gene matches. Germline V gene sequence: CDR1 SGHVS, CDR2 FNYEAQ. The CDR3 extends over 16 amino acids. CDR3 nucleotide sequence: TGTGCCAGCAGCTCAGCTTGGGACAGGAGGCAAAATACGCAGTATTTT. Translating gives CASSSAWDRRQNTQYF.

CDR3 bases: TGTGCCAGCAGCGTAGCTGTTGGGGCGAACATTCAGTACTTC. Amino acid sequence: CASSVAVGANIQYF. The genes are TRBV9 and TRBJ2-4; D is perhaps TRBD1 (5 bases). The CDR3 loop spans 14 amino acids. Germline V gene lookup returns CDR1 SGDLS and CDR2 YYNGEE. Deletions cut 0 bases from V and 7 bases from J, with 11 bases between. Full variable domain (rest looked up from reference TRBV9 and TRBJ2-4): DSGVTQTPKHLITATGQRVTLRCSPRSGDLSVYWYQQSLDQGLQFLIQYYNGEERAKGNILERFSAQQFPDLHSELNLSSLELGDSALYFCASSVAVGANIQYFGAGTRLSVL.

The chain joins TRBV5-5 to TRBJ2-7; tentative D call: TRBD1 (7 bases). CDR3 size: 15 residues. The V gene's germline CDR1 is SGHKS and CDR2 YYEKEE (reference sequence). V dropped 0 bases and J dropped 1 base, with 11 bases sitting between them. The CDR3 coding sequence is TGTGCCAGCAGCTTGGGCGCAGGGGGGTCCTACGAGCAGTACTTC. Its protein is CASSLGAGGSYEQYF. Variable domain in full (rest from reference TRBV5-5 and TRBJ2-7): DAGVTQSPTHLIKTRGQQVTLRCSPISGHKSVSWYQQVLGQGPQFIFQYYEKEERGRGNFPDRFSARQFPNYSSELNVNALLLGDSALYLCASSLGAGGSYEQYFGPGTRLTVT.

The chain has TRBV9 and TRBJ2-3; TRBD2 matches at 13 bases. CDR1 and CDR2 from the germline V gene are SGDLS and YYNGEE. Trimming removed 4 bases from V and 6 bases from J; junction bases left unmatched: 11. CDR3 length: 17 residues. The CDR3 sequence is CASSLPRTSGGGDTQYF. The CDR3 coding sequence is TGTGCCAGCAGCCTCCCCCGGACTAGCGGGGGAGGGGATACGCAGTATTTT.

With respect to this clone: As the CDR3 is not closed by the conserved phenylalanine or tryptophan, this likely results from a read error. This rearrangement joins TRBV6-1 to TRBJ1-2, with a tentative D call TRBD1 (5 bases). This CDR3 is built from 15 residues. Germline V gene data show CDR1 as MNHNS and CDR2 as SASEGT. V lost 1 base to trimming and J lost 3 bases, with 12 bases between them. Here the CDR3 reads CASSEGGGLDYGYTS. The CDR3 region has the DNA TGTGCCAGCAGTGAAGGGGGCGGGTTGGACTATGGCTACACCTCC.

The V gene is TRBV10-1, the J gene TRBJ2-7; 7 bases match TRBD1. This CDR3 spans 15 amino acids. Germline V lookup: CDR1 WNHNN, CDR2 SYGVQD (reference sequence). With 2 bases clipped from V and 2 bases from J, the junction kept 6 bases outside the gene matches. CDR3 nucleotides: TGCGCCAGCAGTGAGGGGACAGCAACAACCTACGAGCAGTACTTC. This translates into CASSEGTATTYEQYF.

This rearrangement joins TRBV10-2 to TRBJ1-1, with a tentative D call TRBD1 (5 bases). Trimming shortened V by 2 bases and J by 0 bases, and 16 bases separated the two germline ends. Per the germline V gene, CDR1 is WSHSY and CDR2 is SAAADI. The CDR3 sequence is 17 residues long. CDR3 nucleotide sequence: TGCGCCAGCAGTGAGCTTCCCCGGGGGGGAATGAACACTGAAGCTTTCTTT. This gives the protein CASSELPRGGMNTEAFF.